A single sample is the source of the 30 T cell receptor beta chains below, sequenced in a study of T cells in Graves' hyperthyroidism and ophthalmopathy. Authors of the study amplified TCR beta CDR3 regions from RNA transcripts. A first-round RT-PCR of the TCR CDR3 used the HTBI primer set. TCRdb re-analysed the multiplex PCR reads in MiXCR, keeping a single row per CDR3 protein. The table records approximately 740,000 distinct CDR3 sequences, 11% to 15% of them present only once. The material sequenced was blood. The receptors were gathered from a woman between 18 and 29 years old with Graves' hyperthyroidism.

This clonotype was seen more than once but under ten times. The rearrangement joins TRBV19 to TRBJ2-5; 7 nucleotides align to TRBD2. V shed 0 bases, J shed 5 bases, and the junction held 0 bases outside the gene matches. The CDR3 runs to 13 residues. Germline-derived CDR1 and CDR2 are LNHDA and SQIVND (reference sequence). For the CDR3, the DNA is TGTGCCAGTAGTATAGACGGGAGGGAGACCCAGTACTTC. This codes for CASSIDGRETQYF.

The rearrangement joins TRBV27 to TRBJ1-1; possibly TRBD1 for D (5 bases). With 5 bases removed from V and 6 bases from J, the gap between germline ends came to 16 bases. The germline V gene encodes CDR1 MNHEY and CDR2 SMNVEV (reference sequence). The CDR3 runs to 14 residues. CDR3 sequence: CASSPSGINAEAFF. CDR3 coding DNA: TGTGCCAGCAGTCCTTCAGGGATAAACGCTGAAGCTTTCTTT.

This clonotype was observed at least ten times. The V gene is TRBV11-3, the J gene TRBJ2-1; 14 positions agree with TRBD2. The CDR3 sequence is 16 residues long. The trim removed 5 bases at V and 7 bases at J, leaving 7 bases unmatched. CDR1 is SGHNT and CDR2 is YENEEA in the germline V gene. The DNA for the CDR3 is TGTGCCAGCAGCCCCCCGGGACTAGCGGGAGCGAATGAGCAGTTCTTC. It yields the protein CASSPPGLAGANEQFF.

The V and J genes are TRBV12-3 or TRBV12-4 and TRBJ2-5; 12 bases match TRBD2. V trimming: 5 bases; J trimming: 5 bases; junction bases outside the gene matches: 3. The CDR3 spans 14 residues. The CDR3 here is CASSTLAGGETQYF. DNA of the CDR3: TGTGCCAGCAGTACCCTAGCGGGAGGGGAGACCCAGTACTTC.

This clonotype was recorded a few times. V usage is TRBV19 and J usage is TRBJ1-1, with 7 nucleotides matching TRBD1. V was clipped by 5 bases and J by 1 base; unmatched bases: 7. Germline CDR1 reads LNHDA; CDR2 reads SQIVND (reference sequence). CDR3 length: 15 amino acids. CDR3 nucleotide sequence: TGTGCCAGTAGTCCGACAGGGAGGGAGAACACTGAAGCTTTCTTT. Its protein product is CASSPTGRENTEAFF.

This clonotype was picked up many times. This chain connects TRBV11-2 to TRBJ2-1; 12 bases match TRBD2. Unmatched junction bases numbered 4, after V lost 5 bases and J lost 5 bases. Germline V CDR1 and CDR2: SGHAT, FQNNGV. This CDR3 contains 15 residues. In DNA, the CDR3 is TGTGCCAGCAGCAATACTAGCGGGGGGCACAATGAGCAGTTCTTC. This sequence encodes CASSNTSGGHNEQFF.

This clonotype was found a few times. The CDR3: CASSPTGAPKLNTEAFF. CDR3 DNA sequence: TGTGCCAGCAGCCCAACCGGGGCACCTAAATTGAACACTGAAGCTTTCTTT. This chain connects TRBV7-9 to TRBJ1-1; D may be TRBD1 (5 bases). The CDR3 contains 17 residues. V was cut by 5 bases and J by 0 bases, with 19 bases left in between. Per germline, CDR1 SEHNR and CDR2 FQNEAQ (reference sequence).

This clonotype was detected only a few times. The chain is built from TRBV7-8 and TRBJ1-4, with D maybe TRBD1 (5 bases). The CDR3 loop spans 14 amino acids. V lost 2 bases, J lost 5 bases, and 9 bases lay in between. Germline CDR1 is SGHVS and CDR2 is FQNEAQ. CDR3: CASSLWEGNEKLFF. DNA for the CDR3: TGTGCCAGCAGCTTATGGGAGGGGAATGAAAAACTGTTTTTT.

In its sample, this clonotype was seen many times. The chain couples TRBV11-2 to TRBJ2-5, with D hard to call. The CDR3 covers 13 residues. Looked up from germline, CDR1 is SGHAT and CDR2 is FQNNGV. V was trimmed by 0 bases and J by 1 base, leaving 3 bases between them. This CDR3 reads CASSLEVQETQYF. The CDR3 DNA follows: TGTGCCAGCAGCTTAGAAGTCCAAGAGACCCAGTACTTC.

The chain is built from TRBV3-1 and TRBJ1-3; D is ambiguous. CDR1 and CDR2 from the germline V gene are LGHDT and YNNKEL (reference sequence). CDR3 size: 16 residues. V was cut by 0 bases and J by 0 bases, with 9 bases left in between. The CDR3 bases are TGTGCCAGCAGCCAAGACCCGACCGTCTCTGGAAACACCATATATTTT. Protein product: CASSQDPTVSGNTIYF.

The rearrangement links TRBV24-1 to TRBJ2-1, with TRBD2 matching 9 bases. Trimming took 2 bases from V and 7 from J; bases not matched to a gene: 14. This CDR3 is built from 18 residues. The germline gives CDR1 KGHDR, CDR2 SFDVKD. CDR3 sequence reads: CATSDWKTSGHRRNEQFF. The CDR3 coding sequence is TGTGCCACCAGTGATTGGAAGACTAGCGGCCACCGGAGAAATGAGCAGTTCTTC.

The table lists this clonotype with a few counts. The chain employs TRBV6-2 or TRBV6-3 and TRBJ2-7; 11 bases fit TRBD2. CDR1 is MNHEY and CDR2 is SVGEGT in the germline V gene. Trimming at V came to 8 bases and at J to 2 bases, leaving 8 bases not matched to a gene. This CDR3 is built from 15 residues. DNA for the CDR3: TGTGCCAGCGGTAGCGGGAGGGCCGGACCCTACGAGCAGTACTTC. It is translated as CASGSGRAGPYEQYF.

This clonotype has ten or more counts. This chain joins TRBV28 and TRBJ1-1; no reliable D call. Germline V lookup: CDR1 MDHEN, CDR2 SYDVKM. The V gene lost 5 bases and the J gene lost 3 bases, with 16 bases spanning the gap. The CDR3 spans 15 residues. This chain's CDR3 is CASSLGTVGDTEAFF. CDR3 DNA sequence: TGTGCCAGCAGTCTAGGAACGGTGGGCGACACTGAAGCTTTCTTT.

This clonotype was seen a few times. The rearrangement links TRBV5-1 to TRBJ1-3; no clear D. Per germline, CDR1 SGHRS and CDR2 YFSETQ. V lost 7 bases and J lost 3, with 11 bases in between. This CDR3 spans 13 amino acids. The CDR3 nucleotides read TGCGCCAGCCGCCGGAACGATGGAAACACCATATATTTT. It yields the protein CASRRNDGNTIYF.

This chain joins TRBV13 and TRBJ2-5, with D possibly being TRBD1 (6 bases). The V gene's germline CDR1 is PRHDT and CDR2 FYEKMQ (reference sequence). This CDR3 has 16 residues. Trimming left V 5 bases short and J 2 bases short, with 18 bases between. The chain's CDR3 is CASSTRLGAPQETQYF. The CDR3 DNA follows: TGTGCCAGCAGCACACGTTTGGGGGCCCCTCAAGAGACCCAGTACTTC.

In its sample, this clonotype was seen many times. The rearrangement uses TRBV20-1 and TRBJ1-2; the match to TRBD1 covers 7 bases. The CDR3 length is 12 residues. Unmatched junction bases numbered 8, after V lost 6 bases and J lost 7 bases. Germline V CDR1 and CDR2: DFQATT, SNEGSKA (reference sequence). The CDR3 DNA reads as TGCAGTGCCCCGAAGGGGGCCAGTGGCTACACCTTC. Residues: CSAPKGASGYTF.

This clonotype appeared many times. This chain uses TRBV20-1 with TRBJ2-7, with no clear D. This CDR3 region has 13 residues. The germline V gene encodes CDR1 DFQATT and CDR2 SNEGSKA (reference sequence). V lost 6 bases and J lost 2, with 14 bases in between. The CDR3 sequence is CSALPGWAYEQYF. As DNA, the CDR3 is TGCAGTGCATTACCCGGGTGGGCCTACGAGCAGTACTTC.

This chain links TRBV27 with TRBJ1-4, with 9 bases matching TRBD1. The CDR3 extends over 14 amino acids. Germline loops: CDR1 MNHEY, CDR2 SMNVEV (reference sequence). J was trimmed by 7 bases and V by 6 bases; bases with no gene match: 6. The CDR3 loop is CASRQQGAGEKLFF. CDR3 nucleotide sequence: TGTGCCAGCAGACAACAGGGGGCGGGTGAAAAACTGTTTTTT.

The rearrangement joins TRBV15 to TRBJ2-7, with a weak D call TRBD2 (6 bases). There are 13 residues in the CDR3. Trimming stripped 1 base from V and 6 bases from J, with 10 bases between. Germline CDR1 reads LNHNV; CDR2 reads YYDKDF (reference sequence). DNA of the CDR3: TGTGCCACCAGCAGAGCCCCCGGGGGCGAGCAGTACTTC. Amino acids: CATSRAPGGEQYF.

This clonotype was detected ten times or more. This rearrangement joins TRBV6-2 or TRBV6-3 to TRBJ2-7; D call uncertain. The length of the CDR3 is 14 residues. Germline V gene lookup returns CDR1 MNHEY and CDR2 SVGEGT. The V end was cut by 6 bases, the J end by 5 bases, with 17 bases between. CDR3 loop: CASSLRALGNEQYF. CDR3 sequence (DNA): TGTGCCAGCAGCCTCCGGGCGTTGGGCAACGAGCAGTACTTC.

This clonotype was seen repeatedly, ten times or more. This chain uses TRBV2 with TRBJ2-5; no clear D. V shed 4 bases and J shed 0 bases, with 9 bases lying between them. The germline V gene encodes CDR1 SNHLY and CDR2 FYNNEI. The CDR3 runs 14 residues. CDR3 amino acids: CASSARSNQETQYF. Here the CDR3 DNA reads TGTGCCAGCAGTGCGCGGAGCAACCAAGAGACCCAGTACTTC. The full variable domain, completed using reference TRBV2 and TRBJ2-5, is EPEVTQTPSHQVTQMGQEVILRCVPISNHLYFYWYRQILGQKVEFLVSFYNNEISEKSEIFDDQFSVERPDGSNFTLKIRSTKLEDSAMYFCASSARSNQETQYFGPGTRLLVL.

This clonotype was recorded a few times. The J gene is TRBJ2-7, the V gene TRBV6-1; tentative D call: TRBD1 (6 bases). V lost 8 bases and J lost 3, with 23 bases in between. The germline V gene has CDR1 MNHNS and CDR2 SASEGT. CDR3 length: 16 amino acids. The CDR3 is CASARSFRTELYEQYF. CDR3 DNA sequence: TGTGCCAGCGCCAGGTCCTTCAGGACAGAACTCTACGAGCAGTACTTC.

This clonotype was seen repeatedly, ten times or more. This chain connects TRBV6-1 to TRBJ2-1, with 8 positions matching TRBD1. Germline-derived CDR1 and CDR2 are MNHNS and SASEGT. Trimming cost V 6 bases and J 5 bases; bases outside gene matches: 9. The CDR3 loop spans 15 amino acids. CDR3 protein: CASSPQGAGNNEQFF. The CDR3, as DNA: TGTGCCAGCAGCCCTCAGGGGGCGGGGAACAATGAGCAGTTCTTC.

The rearrangement links TRBV30 to TRBJ2-2, with a tentative D call TRBD2 (6 bases). The V end lost 7 bases, the J end lost 6 bases, and 21 bases lay between the germline ends. Germline loops: CDR1 GTSNPN, CDR2 SVGIG (reference sequence). The CDR3 has 15 residues. CDR3 nucleotide sequence: TGTGCCTCGACCCTAATTGGAGGGATCGCCGGGGAGCTGTTTTTT. Residues: CASTLIGGIAGELFF.

This clonotype was seen a few times. This rearrangement joins TRBV6-1 to TRBJ2-2; TRBD2 agrees at 11 bases. CDR3 size: 16 residues. The J segment lost 6 bases and the V segment lost 6 bases, leaving 9 bases of the junction unmatched. Germline V gene data show CDR1 as MNHNS and CDR2 as SASEGT. CDR3 bases: TGTGCCAGCAGACCCGTTAGCGGGAGGGCCGCCGGGGAGCTGTTTTTT. As protein: CASRPVSGRAAGELFF.

This clonotype was seen ten or more times. V usage is TRBV3-1 and J usage is TRBJ2-1, with 14 bases lining up with TRBD2. J was trimmed by 9 bases and V by 0 bases; bases with no gene match: 13. This CDR3 has 19 residues. Germline lookup yields CDR1 LGHDT and CDR2 YNNKEL (reference sequence). CDR3 amino acids: CASSQEHLLGTSGRSEQFF. Written as DNA, the CDR3 is TGTGCCAGCAGCCAAGAACACCTCCTAGGGACTAGCGGGAGAAGTGAGCAGTTCTTC.

V usage is TRBV20-1 and J usage is TRBJ2-5; 13 bases are shared with TRBD2. Unmatched junction bases numbered 6, after V lost 3 bases and J lost 5 bases. In germline, CDR1 is DFQATT, CDR2 SNEGSKA (reference sequence). CDR3 length: 15 residues. CDR3 in amino acids: CSARGTSGTGETQYF. DNA for the CDR3: TGCAGTGCTAGGGGGACTAGCGGGACGGGGGAGACCCAGTACTTC.

This clonotype has only a few counts. The chain has TRBV28 and TRBJ2-1, with 11 bases identical to TRBD2. Germline CDR1 reads MDHEN; CDR2 reads SYDVKM. Germline trimming cut 1 base from V and 0 bases from J; bases unmatched to any gene: 8. The CDR3 runs 19 residues. The CDR3 loop is CASSLFLAGGQSSYNEQFF. The CDR3 DNA reads TGTGCCAGCAGTTTATTTCTAGCGGGAGGCCAGAGCTCCTACAATGAGCAGTTCTTC. The full variable domain, its missing parts supplied by reference TRBV28 and TRBJ2-1, is DVKVTQSSRYLVKRTGEKVFLECVQDMDHENMFWYRQDPGLGLRLIYFSYDVKMKEKGDIPEGYSVSREKKERFSLILESASTNQTSMYLCASSLFLAGGQSSYNEQFFGPGTRLTVL.

Concerning this clonotype: This may come from a read error, since a much larger clone is one base off. The chain couples TRBV6-5 to TRBJ2-7, with 14 bases that match TRBD2. J was trimmed by 7 bases and V by 2 bases; bases with no gene match: 13. Germline V gives CDR1 MNHEY, CDR2 SVGAGI. This CDR3 has 18 residues. For the CDR3, the DNA is TGTGCCAGCAGTTACAAACCGACTAGCGGGAGGGCCAAGAATGAGCAGTACTTC. Translated: CASSYKPTSGRAKNEQYF.

This clonotype was counted a few times. In DNA, the CDR3 is TGTGCCAGCAGCTTAGTCAGGGACCGAGCCGGGGAGCTGTTTTTT. Translating it yields CASSLVRDRAGELFF. The chain has TRBV11-2 and TRBJ2-2; D assignment may be TRBD1 or TRBD2 (5 bases each). The CDR3 consists of 15 residues. V lost 1 base to trimming and J lost 6 bases, with 12 bases between them. CDR1 SGHAT and CDR2 FQNNGV come from the germline V gene.